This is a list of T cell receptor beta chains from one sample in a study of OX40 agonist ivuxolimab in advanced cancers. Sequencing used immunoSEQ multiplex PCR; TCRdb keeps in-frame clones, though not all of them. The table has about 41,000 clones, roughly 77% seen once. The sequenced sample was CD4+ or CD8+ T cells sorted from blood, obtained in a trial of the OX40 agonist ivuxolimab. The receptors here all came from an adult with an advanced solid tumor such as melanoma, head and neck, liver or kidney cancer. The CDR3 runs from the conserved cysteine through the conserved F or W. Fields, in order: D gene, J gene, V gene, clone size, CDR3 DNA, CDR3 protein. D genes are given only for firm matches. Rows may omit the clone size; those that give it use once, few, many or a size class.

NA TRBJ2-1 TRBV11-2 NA TGTGCCAGCAGCTTAGGTCCGACCCAGGGTTTTGAGCAGTTCTTC CASSLGPTQGFEQFF
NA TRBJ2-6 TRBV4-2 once TGTGCCAGCAGTCGTTCAGGGACTGGGGCCAACGTCCTGACTTTC CASSRSGTGANVLTF
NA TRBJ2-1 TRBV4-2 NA TGTGCCAGCAGTCCCTTCTTACTAGAGGTGGGGATCAGCTCCTACAATGAGCAGTTCTTC CASSPFLLEVGISSYNEQFF
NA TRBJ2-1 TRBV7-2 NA TGTGCCAGCTACCTAGGGGGAGGGAGCACCTACAATGAGCAGTTCTTC CASYLGGGSTYNEQFF
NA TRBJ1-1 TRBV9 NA TGTGCCAGCAGCGTTGAAGGTTCGGGTACTGAAGCTTTCTTT CASSVEGSGTEAFF
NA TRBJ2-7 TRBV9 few TGTGCCAGCAGCGTAGGACCTTGGGACCCAAGCTCCTACGAGCAGTACTTC CASSVGPWDPSSYEQYF
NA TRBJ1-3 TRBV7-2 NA TGTGCCAGCAGCTTAGTGTCCTCTGGAAACACCATATATTTT CASSLVSSGNTIYF
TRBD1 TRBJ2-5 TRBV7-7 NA TGTGCCAGCAGCTTACCGGGACAGGGGTATGAGACCCAGTACTTC CASSLPGQGYETQYF
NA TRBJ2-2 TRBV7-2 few TGTGCTAGCTTGGGGACCGGGGAGCTGTTTTTT CASLGTGELFF
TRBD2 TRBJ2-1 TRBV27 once TGTGCCAGCAGCTCGGGCGGGAGCTCCTACAATGAGCAGTTCTTC CASSSGGSSYNEQFF
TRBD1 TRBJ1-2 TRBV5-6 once TGTGCCAGCAGCCCAGACGGGACAGGTTATGGCTACACCTTC CASSPDGTGYGYTF
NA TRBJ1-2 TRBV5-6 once TGTGCCAGCAGCCGGCAGGGCTATGGCTACACCTTC CASSRQGYGYTF
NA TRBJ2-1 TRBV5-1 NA TGCGCCAGCAGCCTCGTTACGAGCTCCTACAATGAGCAGTTCTTC CASSLVTSSYNEQFF